Listed below are T cell receptor beta chains from one sample, sequenced in a study of response to subunit inactivated influenza vaccine. TCRdb used MiXCR to reprocess the RT-PCR reads, holding one entry per CDR3 protein. The sample gives approximately 250,000 distinct CDR3 sequences, 9% to 15% of which show up once; 7.8% is in the top ten. The material sequenced was non-naive T cells sorted from PBMCs, taken 14 to 15 days before vaccination. The receptors shown here come from a man aged 45-65 years who received an inactivated influenza vaccine. Each CDR3 is given with its conserved first and last residue. Fields, in order: J gene, D gene, V gene, clone size, CDR3 protein, CDR3 DNA. The D gene is left open where the match is weak. The listing skips clone size in some rows; elsewhere it reads once, few, many or a size class.

J: TRBJ2-3
D: -
V: TRBV4-3
size: -
CDR3: CASSQVMRQSSTDTQYF
DNA: TGCGCCAGCAGCCAAGTCATGAGACAGTCCAGCACAGATACGCAGTATTTT

J: TRBJ1-2
D: TRBD1
V: TRBV5-1
size: -
CDR3: CASSPVPGQGGYTF
DNA: TGCGCCAGCAGCCCGGTACCGGGACAGGGAGGCTACACCTTC

J: TRBJ2-1
D: TRBD2
V: TRBV20-1
size: -
CDR3: CSARGLAGVGNEQFF
DNA: TGCAGTGCTAGAGGACTAGCGGGAGTTGGAAATGAGCAGTTCTTC

J: TRBJ1-5
D: -
V: TRBV12-3/TRBV12-4
size: many
CDR3: CASTQRENQPQHF
DNA: TGTGCCAGCACCCAGAGGGAGAATCAGCCCCAGCATTTT

J: TRBJ2-1
D: TRBD2
V: TRBV4-1
size: many
CDR3: CASSQVFTSGGVVYNEQFF
DNA: TGCGCCAGCAGCCAAGTCTTCACCAGCGGGGGGGTCGTATACAATGAGCAGTTCTTC

J: TRBJ2-1
D: -
V: TRBV20-1
size: few
CDR3: CSAREAVGLDMVF
DNA: TGCAGTGCTAGAGAAGCGGTGGGACTTGATATGGTCTTC

J: TRBJ2-7
D: -
V: TRBV2
size: few
CDR3: CASSETTTYEQYF
DNA: TGTGCCAGCAGTGAGACGACAACCTACGAGCAGTACTTC

J: TRBJ2-1
D: TRBD1
V: TRBV7-2
size: few
CDR3: CASSLVGPGQGNNEQFF
DNA: TGTGCCAGCAGCTTAGTGGGTCCGGGACAGGGGAACAATGAGCAGTTCTTC

J: TRBJ2-7
D: -
V: TRBV4-2
size: few
CDR3: CASSPTSTAGDEQYF
DNA: TGTGCCAGCAGCCCCACCTCTACAGCTGGGGACGAGCAGTACTTC

J: TRBJ2-1
D: -
V: TRBV7-2
size: -
CDR3: CASSLPGEQFF
DNA: TGTGCCAGCAGCCTCCCGGGTGAGCAGTTCTTC

J: TRBJ2-1
D: TRBD2
V: TRBV4-2
size: many
CDR3: CASSQVGAGVLNNEQFF
DNA: TGTGCCAGCAGCCAAGTAGGAGCGGGAGTTTTGAACAATGAGCAGTTCTTC

J: TRBJ2-5
D: TRBD2
V: TRBV20-1
size: -
CDR3: CSALSFPGLAEKLTLQETQYF
DNA: TGCAGTGCTTTATCGTTTCCGGGACTAGCGGAAAAATTAACTTTACAAGAGACCCAGTACTTC

J: TRBJ1-3
D: -
V: TRBV12-3/TRBV12-4
size: many
CDR3: CASSPSSSGNTIYF
DNA: TGTGCCAGCAGTCCAAGTAGCTCTGGAAACACCATATATTTT

J: TRBJ2-6
D: -
V: TRBV5-5
size: many
CDR3: CASSRTTGANVLTF
DNA: TGTGCCAGCAGCCGGACAACTGGGGCCAACGTCCTGACTTTC

J: TRBJ2-7
D: TRBD2
V: TRBV5-1
size: many
CDR3: CASSPGTSEYEQYF
DNA: TGCGCCAGCAGCCCCGGGACTAGCGAATACGAGCAGTACTTC

J: TRBJ2-1
D: TRBD2
V: TRBV20-1
size: many
CDR3: CSAGKRGRHSYNEQFF
DNA: TGCAGTGCTGGGAAGCGGGGCCGCCACTCCTACAATGAGCAGTTCTTC

J: TRBJ2-7
D: -
V: TRBV20-1
size: -
CDR3: CSAGEKWGYEQYF
DNA: TGCAGTGCCGGGGAAAAGTGGGGCTACGAGCAGTACTTC

J: TRBJ2-5
D: -
V: TRBV20-1
size: -
CDR3: CSATNGQNYRETQYF
DNA: TGCAGTGCTACAAACGGACAGAACTACCGGGAGACCCAGTACTTC

J: TRBJ1-2
D: TRBD1
V: TRBV2
size: -
CDR3: CASSAGQGLSYSF
DNA: TGTGCCAGCAGCGCGGGACAGGGCCTAAGCTACTCCTTC

J: TRBJ1-1
D: -
V: TRBV28
size: -
CDR3: CASSPTPYTEAFF
DNA: TGTGCCAGCAGTCCTACCCCCTACACTGAAGCTTTCTTT

J: TRBJ2-5
D: -
V: TRBV7-8
size: -
CDR3: CASSFYRDVRETQYF
DNA: TGTGCCAGCAGCTTTTACAGGGACGTCCGAGAGACCCAGTACTTC

J: TRBJ2-4
D: -
V: TRBV15
size: many
CDR3: CATSRDTEVKNIQYF
DNA: TGTGCCACCAGCAGAGATACAGAAGTCAAAAACATTCAGTACTTC

J: TRBJ2-3
D: TRBD1
V: TRBV2
size: -
CDR3: CASRDRSKATNTQYF
DNA: TGTGCCAGCAGGGACAGGTCAAAGGCCACTAATACGCAGTATTTT

J: TRBJ1-5
D: -
V: TRBV9
size: few
CDR3: CASTPGDKSEPQHF
DNA: TGTGCCAGCACCCCCGGGGACAAATCAGAGCCCCAGCATTTT

J: TRBJ1-2
D: -
V: TRBV20-1
size: -
CDR3: CSATGSANYGYTF
DNA: TGCAGTGCTACAGGGAGTGCTAACTATGGCTACACCTTC

J: TRBJ2-1
D: -
V: TRBV5-1
size: many
CDR3: CASRGGRGRITNEQFF
DNA: TGCGCCAGCAGGGGAGGTCGTGGGAGGATCACCAATGAGCAGTTCTTC

J: TRBJ1-1
D: TRBD1
V: TRBV4-1
size: many
CDR3: CASSSQGAGGTEAFF
DNA: TGCGCCAGCAGTAGCCAGGGGGCGGGTGGCACTGAAGCTTTCTTT

J: TRBJ2-3
D: TRBD2
V: TRBV5-1
size: few
CDR3: CASSLERGSRDTQYF
DNA: TGCGCCAGCAGCCTGGAGCGGGGTAGCAGAGATACGCAGTATTTT

J: TRBJ2-7
D: TRBD2
V: TRBV10-3
size: few
CDR3: CAISVSGLAGPSYEQYF
DNA: TGTGCCATCAGTGTGAGTGGACTAGCGGGGCCCTCCTACGAGCAGTACTTC

J: TRBJ2-1
D: -
V: TRBV7-6
size: many
CDR3: CASSRSGAGGINEQFF
DNA: TGTGCCAGCAGCAGGTCGGGGGCAGGGGGGATCAATGAGCAGTTCTTC

J: TRBJ1-5
D: -
V: TRBV6-1
size: few
CDR3: CASSEDQPQHF
DNA: TGTGCCAGCAGTGAGGATCAGCCCCAGCATTTT

J: TRBJ1-4
D: TRBD1
V: TRBV4-3
size: many
CDR3: CASSLRGTGSEKLFF
DNA: TGCGCCAGCAGCCTACGGGGGACAGGGAGTGAAAAACTGTTTTTT

J: TRBJ1-4
D: -
V: TRBV10-3
size: few
CDR3: CAISRGSGEKLFF
DNA: TGTGCCATCAGCCGAGGGTCCGGCGAAAAACTGTTTTTT

J: TRBJ1-1
D: -
V: TRBV20-1
size: -
CDR3: CSADDPHRLNTEAFF
DNA: TGCAGTGCTGACGACCCCCACAGGCTGAACACTGAAGCTTTCTTT

J: TRBJ2-4
D: -
V: TRBV7-2
size: few
CDR3: CASSPWDLKNIQYF
DNA: TGTGCCAGCAGCCCTTGGGACCTAAAAAACATTCAGTACTTC

J: TRBJ2-1
D: TRBD2
V: TRBV20-1
size: -
CDR3: CSSGTSGRPNNEQFF
DNA: TGCAGTTCCGGGACTAGCGGGAGACCTAACAATGAGCAGTTCTTC

J: TRBJ2-2
D: -
V: TRBV12-3/TRBV12-4
size: -
CDR3: CASSWGHANTGELFF
DNA: TGTGCCAGCAGCTGGGGGCACGCGAACACCGGGGAGCTGTTTTTT

J: TRBJ2-3
D: TRBD1
V: TRBV4-2
size: few
CDR3: CASSQEGDRGTDTQYF
DNA: TGTGCCAGCAGCCAAGAAGGTGACAGGGGCACAGATACGCAGTATTTT

J: TRBJ2-6
D: TRBD2
V: TRBV5-1
size: few
CDR3: CASSPESGIRGSGANVLTF
DNA: TGCGCCAGCAGCCCAGAGAGCGGGATAAGAGGCTCTGGGGCCAACGTCCTGACTTTC

J: TRBJ2-1
D: -
V: TRBV19
size: -
CDR3: CASSIGGNPRNEQFF
DNA: TGTGCCAGTAGTATAGGGGGGAACCCCCGCAATGAGCAGTTCTTC

J: TRBJ2-7
D: -
V: TRBV4-2
size: many
CDR3: CASSQEARRVEQYF
DNA: TGTGCCAGCAGCCAAGAGGCACGCCGTGTAGAGCAGTACTTC

J: TRBJ2-2
D: -
V: TRBV25-1
size: few
CDR3: CASSEPGATGELFF
DNA: TGTGCCAGCAGTGAACCCGGGGCCACCGGGGAGCTGTTTTTT

J: TRBJ1-4
D: TRBD1
V: TRBV5-1
size: many
CDR3: CASSSGGSDEKLFF
DNA: TGCGCCAGCAGCTCAGGGGGATCGGATGAAAAACTGTTTTTT

J: TRBJ2-1
D: -
V: TRBV6-2/TRBV6-3
size: -
CDR3: CASSPDYQGYNEQFF
DNA: TGTGCCAGCAGTCCAGACTACCAGGGGTACAATGAGCAGTTCTTC

J: TRBJ1-2
D: -
V: TRBV7-9
size: many
CDR3: CASSLNDWGNYGYTF
DNA: TGTGCCAGCAGCTTAAACGACTGGGGGAACTATGGCTACACCTTC

J: TRBJ2-5
D: TRBD2
V: TRBV20-1
size: many
CDR3: CSAGLHGGAVETQYF
DNA: TGCAGTGCTGGCTTGCACGGGGGGGCCGTAGAGACCCAGTACTTC

J: TRBJ2-7
D: TRBD2
V: TRBV12-3/TRBV12-4
size: few
CDR3: CASSPTSGRPSYEQYF
DNA: TGTGCCAGCAGTCCAACTAGCGGGAGGCCCTCCTACGAGCAGTACTTC

J: TRBJ2-1
D: TRBD2
V: TRBV6-1
size: -
CDR3: CASKHRGGRNEQFF
DNA: TGTGCCAGCAAACACCGGGGGGGCCGCAATGAGCAGTTCTTC

J: TRBJ1-1
D: TRBD1
V: TRBV12-3/TRBV12-4
size: -
CDR3: CASRFSDRGTEAFF
DNA: TGTGCCAGCAGATTTTCAGACAGGGGCACTGAAGCTTTCTTT

J: TRBJ1-5
D: -
V: TRBV12-3/TRBV12-4
size: many
CDR3: CASSLQWGSNQPQHF
DNA: TGTGCCAGCAGCCTCCAATGGGGTAGCAATCAGCCCCAGCATTTT

J: TRBJ2-1
D: -
V: TRBV6-2/TRBV6-3
size: many
CDR3: CASSLLAPNEQFF
DNA: TGTGCCAGCAGTTTACTAGCCCCCAATGAGCAGTTCTTC

J: TRBJ1-4
D: TRBD1
V: TRBV6-5
size: -
CDR3: CASSYSGTANEKLFF
DNA: TGTGCCAGCAGTTATTCCGGGACAGCAAATGAAAAACTGTTTTTT

J: TRBJ2-7
D: -
V: TRBV4-3
size: few
CDR3: CASSQQPFYEQYF
DNA: TGCGCCAGCAGCCAACAGCCTTTTTACGAGCAGTACTTC

J: TRBJ1-5
D: -
V: TRBV4-1
size: many
CDR3: CASSQAGFQPQHF
DNA: TGCGCCAGCAGCCAAGCGGGGTTCCAGCCCCAGCATTTT